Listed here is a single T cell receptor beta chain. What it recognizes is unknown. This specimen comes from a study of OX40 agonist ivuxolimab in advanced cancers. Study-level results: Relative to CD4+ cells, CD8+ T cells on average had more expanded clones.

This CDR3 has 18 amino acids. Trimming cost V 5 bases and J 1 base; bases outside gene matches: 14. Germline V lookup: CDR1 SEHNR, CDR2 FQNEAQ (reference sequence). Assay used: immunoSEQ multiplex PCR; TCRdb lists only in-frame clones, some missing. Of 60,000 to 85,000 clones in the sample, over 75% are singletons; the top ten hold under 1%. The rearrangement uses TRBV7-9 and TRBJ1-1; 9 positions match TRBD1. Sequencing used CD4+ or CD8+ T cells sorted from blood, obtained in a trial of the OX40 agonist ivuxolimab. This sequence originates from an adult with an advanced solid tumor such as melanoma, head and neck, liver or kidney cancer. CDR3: CASSPRTGETSANTEAFF. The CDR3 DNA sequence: TGTGCCAGCAGCCCACGGACAGGGGAAACTTCGGCGAACACTGAAGCTTTCTTT.